Listed below are T cell receptor beta chains from one sample, sequenced in a study of control samples from healthy donors and cancer patients. TCRdb keeps only in-frame clones here, not all; method: immunoSEQ multiplex PCR. This sample has about 86,000 clones, with roughly nine tenths found just once. The sample was PBMCs. The origin of the receptors is a woman aged 45 to 65 with colorectal cancer. Each CDR3 is given with its conserved first and last residue. Each record gives: clone size, J gene, D gene, V gene, CDR3 length, CDR3 protein, CDR3 DNA. A D gene is named only where the DNA matches it firmly. The listing skips clone size in some rows; elsewhere it reads once, few, many or a size class.

size: NA
J: TRBJ1-6
D: NA
V: TRBV20-1
length: 15
CDR3: CSASSTGIGNSPLHF
DNA: TGCAGTGCTAGTTCTACAGGGATTGGTAATTCACCCCTCCACTTT

size: NA
J: TRBJ2-2
D: NA
V: TRBV3-1/TRBV3-2
length: 18
CDR3: CASSPKAGRTRGTGELFF
DNA: TGTGCCAGCAGCCCGAAGGCTGGTAGGACAAGAGGGACCGGGGAGCTGTTTTTT

size: once
J: TRBJ2-5
D: NA
V: TRBV19
length: 16
CDR3: CASSLGGRLSRETQYF
DNA: TGTGCCAGTAGTCTGGGCGGACGGCTCAGCAGGGAGACCCAGTACTTC

size: once
J: TRBJ1-1
D: NA
V: TRBV2
length: 11
CDR3: CASRIRGESDF
DNA: TGTGCCAGCAGGATCAGGGGTGAGAGCGACTTT

size: NA
J: TRBJ1-1
D: TRBD1
V: TRBV6-5
length: 14
CDR3: CATNNRGGNTEAFF
DNA: TGTGCCACCAACAACAGGGGTGGGAACACTGAAGCTTTCTTT

size: NA
J: TRBJ1-4
D: TRBD1
V: TRBV4-1
length: 15
CDR3: CASSQATGGYEKLFF
DNA: TGCGCCAGCAGCCAAGCGACAGGGGGCTACGAAAAACTGTTTTTT

size: NA
J: TRBJ1-2
D: NA
V: TRBV19
length: 14
CDR3: CASSPRESDYGYTF
DNA: TGTGCCAGTAGTCCCAGGGAGTCCGACTATGGCTACACCTTC

size: NA
J: TRBJ2-3
D: NA
V: TRBV7-3
length: 15
CDR3: CASSLRAAGSDTQYF
DNA: TGTGCCAGCAGCTTAAGGGCGGCGGGGTCAGATACGCAGTATTTT

size: NA
J: TRBJ2-5
D: NA
V: TRBV19
length: 11
CDR3: CASSAEETQYF
DNA: TGTGCCAGTAGTGCGGAAGAGACCCAGTACTTC

size: NA
J: TRBJ2-1
D: NA
V: TRBV27
length: 15
CDR3: CASSLGSSAYNEQFF
DNA: TGTGCCAGCAGTTTAGGGTCCAGTGCCTACAATGAGCAGTTCTTC

size: NA
J: TRBJ2-5
D: TRBD2
V: TRBV24-1
length: 14
CDR3: CATSDQGGRETQYF
DNA: TGTGCCACCAGTGATCAGGGAGGGAGAGAGACCCAGTACTTC

size: NA
J: TRBJ1-4
D: NA
V: TRBV6-5
length: 16
CDR3: CASSYSIRVPNEKLFF
DNA: TGTGCCAGCAGTTACTCGATTAGGGTGCCTAATGAAAAACTGTTTTTT

size: NA
J: TRBJ2-6
D: TRBD1
V: TRBV28
length: 17
CDR3: CASRGGQGMLGANVLTF
DNA: TGTGCCAGCAGGGGAGGACAGGGGATGCTTGGGGCCAACGTCCTGACTTTC

size: few
J: TRBJ1-2
D: TRBD1
V: TRBV7-2
length: 15
CDR3: CASTPQAGGDYGYTF
DNA: TGTGCCAGCACCCCTCAGGCAGGGGGCGACTATGGCTACACCTTC

size: NA
J: TRBJ2-5
D: NA
V: TRBV5-4
length: 14
CDR3: CASSKQGSQETQYF
DNA: TGTGCCAGCAGCAAACAGGGATCCCAAGAGACCCAGTACTTC

size: NA
J: TRBJ1-2
D: NA
V: TRBV28
length: 14
CDR3: CASNPFNSVYGYTF
DNA: TGTGCCAGCAACCCTTTTAACAGCGTCTATGGCTACACCTTC

size: NA
J: TRBJ2-1
D: NA
V: TRBV18
length: 12
CDR3: CASSPERNEQFF
DNA: TGTGCCAGCTCACCGGAGCGTAATGAGCAGTTCTTC

size: once
J: TRBJ2-3
D: NA
V: TRBV2
length: 13
CDR3: CASSEGPGNTQYF
DNA: TGTGCCAGCAGTGAAGGACCAGGGAATACGCAGTATTTT

size: few
J: TRBJ1-2
D: TRBD1
V: TRBV6-2/TRBV6-3
length: 15
CDR3: CASSYQPRQGDGYTF
DNA: TGTGCCAGCAGTTACCAGCCAAGACAGGGAGATGGCTACACCTTC

size: NA
J: TRBJ1-5
D: NA
V: TRBV5-8
length: 15
CDR3: CASRGRRGWDQPQHF
DNA: TGTGCCAGCAGGGGGAGAAGGGGATGGGATCAGCCCCAGCATTTT

size: few
J: TRBJ2-1
D: TRBD1
V: TRBV9
length: 15
CDR3: CASSQQGNLYNEQFF
DNA: TGTGCCAGCAGCCAACAGGGGAACCTCTACAATGAGCAGTTCTTC

size: NA
J: TRBJ1-5
D: NA
V: TRBV28
length: 18
CDR3: CASSPSVGLGSSNQPQHF
DNA: TGTGCCAGCAGTCCAAGCGTGGGGCTCGGCTCAAGCAATCAGCCCCAGCATTTT

size: NA
J: TRBJ2-2
D: NA
V: TRBV7-3
length: 14
CDR3: CASSSKPNTGELFF
DNA: TGTGCCAGCAGCTCGAAGCCGAACACCGGGGAGCTGTTTTTT

size: NA
J: TRBJ2-1
D: TRBD1
V: TRBV7-3
length: 17
CDR3: CASSLSSQGAGYNEQFF
DNA: TGTGCCAGCAGCTTATCCTCCCAGGGGGCGGGCTACAATGAGCAGTTCTTC

size: once
J: TRBJ1-3
D: NA
V: TRBV27
length: 13
CDR3: CASSGDSGNTIYF
DNA: TGTGCCAGCTCAGGGGATTCTGGAAACACCATATATTTT

size: NA
J: TRBJ1-2
D: NA
V: TRBV7-2
length: 15
CDR3: CASTRWGFPTDGYTF
DNA: TGTGCCAGCACCCGGTGGGGGTTTCCTACTGATGGCTACACCTTC